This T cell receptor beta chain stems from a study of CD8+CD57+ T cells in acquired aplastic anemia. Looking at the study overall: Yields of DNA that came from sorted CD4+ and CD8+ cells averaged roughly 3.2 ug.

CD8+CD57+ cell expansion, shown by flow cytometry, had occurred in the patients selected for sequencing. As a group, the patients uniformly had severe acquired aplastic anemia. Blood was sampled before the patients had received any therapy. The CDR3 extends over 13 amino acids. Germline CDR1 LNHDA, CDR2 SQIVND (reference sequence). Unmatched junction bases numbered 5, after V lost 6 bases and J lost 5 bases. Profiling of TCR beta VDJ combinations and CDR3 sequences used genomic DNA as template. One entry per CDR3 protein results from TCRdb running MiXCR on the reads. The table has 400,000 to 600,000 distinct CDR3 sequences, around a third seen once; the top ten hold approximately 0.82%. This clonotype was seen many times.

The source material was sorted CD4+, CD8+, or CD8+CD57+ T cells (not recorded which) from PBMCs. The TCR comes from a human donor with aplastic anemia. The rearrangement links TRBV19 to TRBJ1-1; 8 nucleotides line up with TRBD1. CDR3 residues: CASSRGRGTEAFF. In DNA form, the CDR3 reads TGTGCCAGTAGCAGGGGGCGTGGAACTGAAGCTTTCTTT.